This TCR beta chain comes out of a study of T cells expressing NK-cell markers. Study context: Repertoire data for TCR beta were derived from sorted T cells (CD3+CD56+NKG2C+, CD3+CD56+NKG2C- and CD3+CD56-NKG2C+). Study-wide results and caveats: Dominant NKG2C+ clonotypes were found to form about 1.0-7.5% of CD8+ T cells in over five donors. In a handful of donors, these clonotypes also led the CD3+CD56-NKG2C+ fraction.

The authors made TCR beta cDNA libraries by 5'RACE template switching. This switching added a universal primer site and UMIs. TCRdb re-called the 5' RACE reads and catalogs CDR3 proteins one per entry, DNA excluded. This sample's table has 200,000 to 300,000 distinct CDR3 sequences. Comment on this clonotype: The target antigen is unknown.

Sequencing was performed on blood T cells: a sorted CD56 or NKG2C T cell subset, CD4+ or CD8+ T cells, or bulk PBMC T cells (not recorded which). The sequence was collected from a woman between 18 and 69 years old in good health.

CDR3 loop: CASSQPWEGGSGYGYTF. The V gene is TRBV4-1, the J gene TRBJ1-2; TCRdb names TRBD1, which stays unverified in the absence of DNA. From germline, CDR1 is MGHRA and CDR2 YSYEKL. The CDR3 has 17 amino acids.